The present TCR beta chain was sequenced within a study of T cells in Graves' hyperthyroidism and ophthalmopathy. TCR beta CDR3 regions were amplified from RNA transcripts. TCR CDR3 regions were first amplified by RT-PCR with HTBI primers. TCRdb re-called the multiplex PCR reads with MiXCR, one entry per CDR3 protein. The data hold about 700,000 distinct CDR3 sequences, with around 13% observed a single time. CDR3 length: 14 residues. V was pared by 0 bases and J by 3 bases, with 9 bases between. Germline loops: CDR1 SGHVS, CDR2 FQNEAQ. This clonotype was seen repeatedly, ten times or more. The chain has TRBV7-8 and TRBJ2-7; D gene uncertain. The clonotype comes from a woman under 30 with Graves' hyperthyroidism. Sequencing input: blood. The DNA of the CDR3 is TGTGCCAGCAGCTTAGCGGCACAGTACTACGAGCAGTACTTC. Its translation is CASSLAAQYYEQYF.